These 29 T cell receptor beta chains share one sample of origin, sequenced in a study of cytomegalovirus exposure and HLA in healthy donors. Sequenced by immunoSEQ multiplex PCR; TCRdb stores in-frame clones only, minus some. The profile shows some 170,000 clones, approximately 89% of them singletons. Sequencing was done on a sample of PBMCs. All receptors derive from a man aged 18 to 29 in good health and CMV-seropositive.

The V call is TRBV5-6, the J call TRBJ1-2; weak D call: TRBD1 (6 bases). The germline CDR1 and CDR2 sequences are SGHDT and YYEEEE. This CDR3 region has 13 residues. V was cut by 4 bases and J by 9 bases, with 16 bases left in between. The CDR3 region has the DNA TGTGCCAGCAGCAATGGACAGACATTTAGCTACACCTTC. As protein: CASSNGQTFSYTF.

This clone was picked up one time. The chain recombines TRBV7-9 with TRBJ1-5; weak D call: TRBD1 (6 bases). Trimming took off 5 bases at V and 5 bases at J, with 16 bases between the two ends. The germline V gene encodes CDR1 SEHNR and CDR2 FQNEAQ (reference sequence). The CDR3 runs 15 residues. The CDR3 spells CASSPGGQDYQPQHF. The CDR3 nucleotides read TGTGCCAGCAGCCCCGGGGGGCAGGACTATCAGCCCCAGCATTTT. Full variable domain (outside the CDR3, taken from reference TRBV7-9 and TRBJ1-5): DTGVSQNPRHKITKRGQNVTFRCDPISEHNRLYWYRQTLGQGPEFLTYFQNEAQLEKSRLLSDRFSAERPKGSFSTLEIQRTEQGDSAMYLCASSPGGQDYQPQHFGDGTRLSIL.

The CDR3 nucleotides read TGCAGCGTTTCTCTGCCAGGGGGGCAAGAGACCCAGTACTTC. Amino acid sequence: CSVSLPGGQETQYF. This sequence joins TRBV29-1 and TRBJ2-5; D may be TRBD1 (7 bases). Germline assignment: CDR1 SQVTM and CDR2 ANQGSEA. The CDR3 has 14 residues. V lost 5 bases and J 2 bases, leaving 15 bases between the germline ends.

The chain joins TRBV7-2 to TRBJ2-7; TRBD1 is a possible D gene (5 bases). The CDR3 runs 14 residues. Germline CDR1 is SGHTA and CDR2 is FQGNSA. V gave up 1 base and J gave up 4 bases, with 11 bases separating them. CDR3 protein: CASSLVSGLYEQYF. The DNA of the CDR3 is TGTGCCAGCAGCTTAGTGTCAGGGTTGTACGAGCAGTACTTC.

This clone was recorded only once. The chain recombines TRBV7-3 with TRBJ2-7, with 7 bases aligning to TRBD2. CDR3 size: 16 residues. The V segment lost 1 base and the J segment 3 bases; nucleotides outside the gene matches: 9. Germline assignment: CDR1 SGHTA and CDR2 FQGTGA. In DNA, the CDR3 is TGTGCCAGCAGCTTAATAGGAGGGAGGGCCGTCTACGAGCAGTACTTC. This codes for CASSLIGGRAVYEQYF.

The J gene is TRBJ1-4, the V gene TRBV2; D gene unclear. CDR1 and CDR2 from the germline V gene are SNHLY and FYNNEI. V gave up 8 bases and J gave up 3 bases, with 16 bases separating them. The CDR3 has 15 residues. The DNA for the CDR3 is TGTGCCAGCTCTTATCGGGTTTTAGCTAATGAAAAACTGTTTTTT. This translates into CASSYRVLANEKLFF.

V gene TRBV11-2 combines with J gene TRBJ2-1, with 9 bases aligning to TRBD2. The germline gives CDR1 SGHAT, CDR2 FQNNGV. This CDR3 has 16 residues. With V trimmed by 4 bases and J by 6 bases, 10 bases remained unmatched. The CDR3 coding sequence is TGTGCCAGCAGCTCCGGGGGTAGCGGGAGTTCCAATGAGCAGTTCTTC. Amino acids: CASSSGGSGSSNEQFF.

This chain's CDR3 is CASSPGLGSYEQYF. CDR3 DNA: TGTGCCAGCAGCCCGGGACTAGGGTCCTACGAGCAGTACTTC. The gene calls are TRBV14 and TRBJ2-7; 8 nucleotides match TRBD2. Germline V CDR1 and CDR2: SGHDN, FVKESK. The CDR3 is made up of 14 amino acids. The ends lost 4 bases at V and 1 base at J; junction bases unmatched: 3.

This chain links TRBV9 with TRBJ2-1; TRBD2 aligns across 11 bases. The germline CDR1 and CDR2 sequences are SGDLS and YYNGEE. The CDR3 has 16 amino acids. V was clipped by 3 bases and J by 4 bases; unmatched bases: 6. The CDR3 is CASSELAGARYNEQFF. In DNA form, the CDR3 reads TGTGCCAGCAGCGAACTAGCGGGGGCGAGATACAATGAGCAGTTCTTC.

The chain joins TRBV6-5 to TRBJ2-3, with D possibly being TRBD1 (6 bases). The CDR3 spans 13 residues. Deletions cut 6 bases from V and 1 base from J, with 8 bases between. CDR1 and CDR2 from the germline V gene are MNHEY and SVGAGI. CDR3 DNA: TGTGCCAGCAGACAGGGAGGCACAGATACGCAGTATTTT. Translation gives CASRQGGTDTQYF.

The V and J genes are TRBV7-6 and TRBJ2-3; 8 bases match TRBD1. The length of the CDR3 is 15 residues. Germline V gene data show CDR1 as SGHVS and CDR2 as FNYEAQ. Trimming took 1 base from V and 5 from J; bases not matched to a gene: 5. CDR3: CASSLGTGTGDTQYF. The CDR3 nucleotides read TGTGCCAGCAGCTTAGGGACTGGGACAGGAGATACGCAGTATTTT.

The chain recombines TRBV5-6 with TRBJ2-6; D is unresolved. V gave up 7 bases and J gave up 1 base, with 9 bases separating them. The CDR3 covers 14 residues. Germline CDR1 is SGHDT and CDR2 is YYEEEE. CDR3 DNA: TGTGCCAGCTTTGAGACATCTGGGGCCAACGTCCTGACTTTC. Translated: CASFETSGANVLTF.

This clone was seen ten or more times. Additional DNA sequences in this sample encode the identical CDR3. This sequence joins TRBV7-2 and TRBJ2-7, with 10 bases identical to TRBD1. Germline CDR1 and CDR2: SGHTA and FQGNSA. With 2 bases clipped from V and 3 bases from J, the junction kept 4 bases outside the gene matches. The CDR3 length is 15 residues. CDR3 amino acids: CASSLLGTGDYEQYF. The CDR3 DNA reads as TGTGCCAGCAGCTTATTGGGGACAGGGGACTACGAGCAGTACTTC.

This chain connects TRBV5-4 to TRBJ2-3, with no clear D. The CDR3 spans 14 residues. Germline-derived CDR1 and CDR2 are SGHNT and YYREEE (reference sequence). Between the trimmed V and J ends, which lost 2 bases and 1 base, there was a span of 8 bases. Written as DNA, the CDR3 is TGTGCCAGCAGCTTCGGAGCTGGCACAGATACGCAGTATTTT. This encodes CASSFGAGTDTQYF.

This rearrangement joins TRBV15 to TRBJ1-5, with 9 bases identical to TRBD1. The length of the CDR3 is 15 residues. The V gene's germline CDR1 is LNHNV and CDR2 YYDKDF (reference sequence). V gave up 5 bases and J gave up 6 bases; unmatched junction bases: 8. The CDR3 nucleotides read TGTGCCACCAGCTCCCGACAGGGGGTCGGTCAGCCCCAGCATTTT. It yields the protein CATSSRQGVGQPQHF.

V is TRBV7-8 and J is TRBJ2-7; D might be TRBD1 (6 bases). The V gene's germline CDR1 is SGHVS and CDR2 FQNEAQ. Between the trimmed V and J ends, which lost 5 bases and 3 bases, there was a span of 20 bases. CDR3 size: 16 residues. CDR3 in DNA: TGTGCCAGCAGCCTAGTGGGGACACTCAACCTCTACGAGCAGTACTTC. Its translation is CASSLVGTLNLYEQYF. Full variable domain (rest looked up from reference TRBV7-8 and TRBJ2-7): GAGVSQSPRYKVAKRGQDVALRCDPISGHVSLFWYQQALGQGPEFLTYFQNEAQLDKSGLPSDRFFAERPEGSVSTLKIQRTQQEDSAVYLCASSLVGTLNLYEQYFGPGTRLTVT.

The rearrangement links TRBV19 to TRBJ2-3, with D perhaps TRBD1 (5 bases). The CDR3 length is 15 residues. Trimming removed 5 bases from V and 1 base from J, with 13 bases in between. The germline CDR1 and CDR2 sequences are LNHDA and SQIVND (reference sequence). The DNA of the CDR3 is TGTGCCAGTAGTCAGGACACCCTTCGCACAGATACGCAGTATTTT. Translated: CASSQDTLRTDTQYF.

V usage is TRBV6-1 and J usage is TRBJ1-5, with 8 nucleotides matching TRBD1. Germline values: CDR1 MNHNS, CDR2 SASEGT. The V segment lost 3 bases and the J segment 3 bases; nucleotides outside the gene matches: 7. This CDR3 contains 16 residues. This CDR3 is CASSEGTGYFNQPQHF. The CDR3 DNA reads TGTGCCAGCAGTGAGGGGACAGGATACTTCAATCAGCCCCAGCATTTT.

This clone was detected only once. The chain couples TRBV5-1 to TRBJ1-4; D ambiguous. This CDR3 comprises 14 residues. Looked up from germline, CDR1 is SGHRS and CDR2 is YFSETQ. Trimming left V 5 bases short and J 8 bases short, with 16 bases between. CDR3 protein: CASSPTATTEKLFF. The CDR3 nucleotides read TGCGCCAGCAGTCCGACCGCGACAACAGAAAAACTGTTTTTT. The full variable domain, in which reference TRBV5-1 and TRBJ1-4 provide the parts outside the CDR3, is KAGVTQTPRYLIKTRGQQVTLSCSPISGHRSVSWYQQTPGQGLQFLFEYFSETQRNKGNFPGRFSGRQFSNSRSEMNVSTLELGDSALYLCASSPTATTEKLFFGSGTQLSVL.

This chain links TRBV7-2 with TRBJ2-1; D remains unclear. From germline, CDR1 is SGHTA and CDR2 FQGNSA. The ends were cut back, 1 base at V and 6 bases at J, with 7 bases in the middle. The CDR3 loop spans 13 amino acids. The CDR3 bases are TGTGCCAGCAGCTTAGTACTAACCAATGAGCAGTTCTTC. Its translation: CASSLVLTNEQFF.

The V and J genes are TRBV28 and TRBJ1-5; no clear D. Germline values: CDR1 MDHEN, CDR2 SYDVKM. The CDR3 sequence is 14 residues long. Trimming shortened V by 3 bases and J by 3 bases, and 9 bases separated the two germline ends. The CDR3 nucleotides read TGTGCCAGCAGTTTGGTGGAGTCCAATCAGCCCCAGCATTTT. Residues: CASSLVESNQPQHF.

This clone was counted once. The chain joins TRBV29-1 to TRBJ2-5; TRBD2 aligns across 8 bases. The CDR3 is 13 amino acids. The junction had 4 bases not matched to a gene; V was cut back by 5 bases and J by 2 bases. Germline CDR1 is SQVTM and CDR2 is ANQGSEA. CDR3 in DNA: TGCAGCGTTTTTACTAGCGGACAAGAGACCCAGTACTTC. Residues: CSVFTSGQETQYF.

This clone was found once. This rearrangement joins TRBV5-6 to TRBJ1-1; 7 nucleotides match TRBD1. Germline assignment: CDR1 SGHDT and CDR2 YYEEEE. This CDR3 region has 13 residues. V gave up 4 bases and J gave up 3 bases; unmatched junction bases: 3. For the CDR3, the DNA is TGTGCCAGCAGCCGACAGGGATACACTGAAGCTTTCTTT. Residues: CASSRQGYTEAFF.

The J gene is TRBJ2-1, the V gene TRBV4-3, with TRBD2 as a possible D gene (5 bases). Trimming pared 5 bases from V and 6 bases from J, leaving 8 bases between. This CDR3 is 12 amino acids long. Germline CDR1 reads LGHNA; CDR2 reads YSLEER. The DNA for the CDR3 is TGCGCCAGCAGCTATGAGGGCAATGAGCAGTTCTTC. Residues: CASSYEGNEQFF.

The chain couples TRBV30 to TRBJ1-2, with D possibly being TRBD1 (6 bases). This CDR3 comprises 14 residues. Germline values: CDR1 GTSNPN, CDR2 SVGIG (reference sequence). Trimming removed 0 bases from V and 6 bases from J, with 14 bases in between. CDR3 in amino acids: CAWSVLQRDNGYTF. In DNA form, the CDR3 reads TGTGCCTGGAGTGTCCTTCAGAGGGACAATGGCTACACCTTC.

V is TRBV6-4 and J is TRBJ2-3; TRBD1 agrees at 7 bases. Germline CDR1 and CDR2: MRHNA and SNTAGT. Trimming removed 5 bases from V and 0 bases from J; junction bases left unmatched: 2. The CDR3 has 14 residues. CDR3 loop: CASSPGQSTDTQYF. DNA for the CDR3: TGTGCCAGCAGTCCGGGACAGAGCACAGATACGCAGTATTTT.

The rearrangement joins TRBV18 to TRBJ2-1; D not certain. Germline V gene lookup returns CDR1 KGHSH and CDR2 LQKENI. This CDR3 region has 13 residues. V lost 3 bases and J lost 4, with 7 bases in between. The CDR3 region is CASSPTNYNEQFF. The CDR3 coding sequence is TGTGCCAGCTCACCGACAAATTACAATGAGCAGTTCTTC. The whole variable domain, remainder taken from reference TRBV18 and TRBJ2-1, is NAGVMQNPRHLVRRRGQEARLRCSPMKGHSHVYWYRQLPEEGLKFMVYLQKENIIDESGMPKERFSAEFPKEGPSILRIQQVVRGDSAAYFCASSPTNYNEQFFGPGTRLTVL.

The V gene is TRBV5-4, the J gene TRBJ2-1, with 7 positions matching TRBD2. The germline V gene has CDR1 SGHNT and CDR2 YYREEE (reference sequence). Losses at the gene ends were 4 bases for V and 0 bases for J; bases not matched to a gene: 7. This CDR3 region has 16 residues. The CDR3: CASSQSGTTSYNEQFF. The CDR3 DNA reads TGTGCCAGCAGCCAGTCCGGGACTACCTCCTACAATGAGCAGTTCTTC.

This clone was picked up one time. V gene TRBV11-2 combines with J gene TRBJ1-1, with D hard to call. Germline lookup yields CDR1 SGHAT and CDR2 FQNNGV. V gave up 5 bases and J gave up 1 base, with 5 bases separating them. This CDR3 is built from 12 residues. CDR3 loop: CASSPRNTEAFF. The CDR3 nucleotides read TGTGCCAGCAGCCCCAGGAACACTGAAGCTTTCTTT. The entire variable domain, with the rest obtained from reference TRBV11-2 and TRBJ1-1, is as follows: EAGVAQSPRYKIIEKRQSVAFWCNPISGHATLYWYQQILGQGPKLLIQFQNNGVVDDSQLPKDRFSAERLKGVDSTLKIQPAKLEDSAVYLCASSPRNTEAFFGQGTRLTVV.